These T cell receptor beta chains were read from a single sample in a study of cytomegalovirus exposure and HLA in healthy donors. Assay used: immunoSEQ multiplex PCR; TCRdb lists only in-frame clones, some missing. The sample has roughly 150,000 clones, roughly 65% seen once. Sequenced material: PBMCs. All receptors come from a man aged 60 to 75 in good health and CMV-seronegative. CDR3s include the opening cysteine and the closing phenylalanine or tryptophan. D genes are given only for firm matches. Only part of the rows carry a size: once, few, many, or a class if the clone is expanded.

CDR3: CASTPEGTGAKLFF
DNA: TGTGCCAGCACCCCCGAGGGGACAGGGGCCAAACTGTTTTTT
D: TRBD1
V: TRBV9
size: NA
J: TRBJ1-4

CDR3: CASSLRQGVMETQYF
DNA: TGTGCCAGCAGCCTTCGACAGGGGGTCATGGAGACCCAGTACTTC
D: TRBD1
V: TRBV7-2
size: NA
J: TRBJ2-5

CDR3: CASSELAEPLTDTQYF
DNA: TGTGCCAGCAGTGAGTTAGCGGAACCACTCACAGATACGCAGTATTTT
D: NA
V: TRBV25-1
size: NA
J: TRBJ2-3

CDR3: CASSLDGTGALYEQYF
DNA: TGTGCCAGCAGCCTCGACGGAACTGGGGCCTTATACGAGCAGTACTTC
D: NA
V: TRBV5-8
size: NA
J: TRBJ2-7

CDR3: CASSFSTGSIYEQYF
DNA: TGCGCCAGCAGCTTTTCTACAGGGTCCATCTACGAGCAGTACTTC
D: NA
V: TRBV5-1
size: few
J: TRBJ2-7

CDR3: CASSPRDRSYEQYF
DNA: TGTGCCAGCAGCCCACGGGACAGATCCTACGAGCAGTACTTC
D: TRBD1
V: TRBV9
size: NA
J: TRBJ2-7

CDR3: CASSLGRGLETQYF
DNA: TGTGCCAGCAGCTTAGGCAGGGGGCTAGAGACCCAGTACTTC
D: TRBD1
V: TRBV7-9
size: NA
J: TRBJ2-5

CDR3: CASQTSGSYNEQFF
DNA: TGTGCCAGTCAAACTAGCGGGAGCTACAATGAGCAGTTCTTC
D: TRBD2
V: TRBV19
size: few
J: TRBJ2-1

CDR3: CASSLDGTSGARKDF
DNA: TGCGCCAGCAGCTTAGACGGGACTAGCGGAGCTCGCAAGGACTTC
D: TRBD2
V: TRBV5-1
size: NA
J: TRBJ2-5

CDR3: CASTPTGQLSSNQPQHF
DNA: TGTGCCAGTACCCCAACGGGACAGCTTTCTAGCAATCAGCCCCAGCATTTT
D: TRBD1
V: TRBV19
size: few
J: TRBJ1-5

CDR3: CASNPGAFF
DNA: TGTGCCAGTAACCCGGGGGCTTTCTTT
D: NA
V: TRBV19
size: NA
J: TRBJ1-1

CDR3: CASSTGNQPQHF
DNA: TGTGCCAGCAGTACAGGGAATCAGCCCCAGCATTTT
D: NA
V: TRBV2
size: NA
J: TRBJ1-5